Each of the 27 T cell receptor beta chains below was sequenced from the same sample in a study of control samples from healthy donors and cancer patients. Measured with immunoSEQ multiplex PCR; TCRdb has only the in-frame clones, and not every one. The repertoire holds under 150,000 clones, with about 90% as singletons. Sequencing input: blood. Receptors were obtained from a man in his sixties in good health.

The gene calls are TRBV7-2 and TRBJ1-6; 8 bases fit TRBD1. With V trimmed by 2 bases and J by 10 bases, 4 bases remained unmatched. Germline V gene lookup returns CDR1 SGHTA and CDR2 FQGNSA. This CDR3 has 14 amino acids. CDR3 sequence: CASSLQGAGSPLHF. The DNA of the CDR3 is TGTGCCAGCAGCTTACAGGGGGCAGGGTCACCCCTCCACTTT.

CDR3 coding DNA: TGTGCCAGCAGCCCTAAGGGGGGAGGGACGGATGAGCAGTTCTTC. Translating gives CASSPKGGGTDEQFF. The chain has TRBV3-1 (or the pseudogene TRBV3-2) and TRBJ2-1; D is possibly TRBD2 (7 bases). The CDR3 runs to 15 residues. V was cut by 4 bases and J by 8 bases, with 18 bases left in between. Germline assignment: CDR1 LGHDT and CDR2 YNNKEL (reference sequence).

The table lists this clone with a count of one. The V and J genes are TRBV19 and TRBJ2-5; no clear D. The ends were cut back, 2 bases at V and 7 bases at J, with 5 bases in the middle. Germline CDR1 reads LNHDA; CDR2 reads SQIVND (reference sequence). The CDR3 has 11 amino acids. The CDR3 DNA is TGTGCCAGTAGTATATCCGGGACCCAGTACTTC. This encodes CASSISGTQYF.

The V and J genes are TRBV19 and TRBJ1-5; D is uncertain. This CDR3 has 14 residues. Trimming removed 8 bases from V and 4 bases from J, with 15 bases in between. Per germline, CDR1 LNHDA and CDR2 SQIVND (reference sequence). The CDR3 nucleotides read TGTGCCAGTGGAGCTAAAGCAGCTAATCAGCCCCAGCATTTT. This gives the protein CASGAKAANQPQHF.

This clone came up many times. The chain has TRBV19 and TRBJ2-3, with D uncertain. Trimming removed 7 bases from V and 1 base from J, with 6 bases in between. The CDR3 covers 12 residues. CDR1 LNHDA and CDR2 SQIVND come from the germline V gene (reference sequence). CDR3 loop: CASTSRTDTQYF. The CDR3 DNA reads as TGTGCCAGTACAAGCCGCACAGATACGCAGTATTTT.

The rearrangement joins TRBV5-1 to TRBJ1-2; D is possibly TRBD1 (5 bases). V was trimmed by 0 bases and J by 1 base, leaving 10 bases between them. The CDR3 has 15 residues. Germline V gives CDR1 SGHRS, CDR2 YFSETQ. The CDR3 loop is CASSLGGGGNYGYTF. Written as DNA, the CDR3 is TGCGCCAGCAGCTTGGGAGGCGGGGGTAACTATGGCTACACCTTC.

This chain links TRBV27 with TRBJ2-6; D is undetermined. The germline V gene has CDR1 MNHEY and CDR2 SMNVEV (reference sequence). This CDR3 is 18 amino acids long. V gave up 5 bases and J gave up 0 bases, with 17 bases separating them. The CDR3 reads CASSLQSVGNSGANVLTF. The CDR3 region has the DNA TGTGCCAGCAGTCTCCAGTCTGTTGGGAACTCTGGGGCCAACGTCCTGACTTTC.

The chain has TRBV7-2 and TRBJ2-2; TRBD2 might be the D (5 bases). CDR1 and CDR2 from the germline V gene are SGHTA and FQGNSA. This CDR3 comprises 14 residues. V shed 2 bases and J shed 2 bases, with 6 bases lying between them. This CDR3 reads CASSLRTNTGELFF. CDR3 bases: TGTGCCAGCAGCTTAAGGACTAACACCGGGGAGCTGTTTTTT.

The J gene is TRBJ2-1, the V gene TRBV6-5; D not resolved. The CDR3 is 11 residues long. Between the trimmed V and J ends, which lost 4 bases and 7 bases, there was a span of 5 bases. Looked up from germline, CDR1 is MNHEY and CDR2 is SVGAGI. The CDR3 DNA sequence: TGTGCCAGCAGTTCCGGTAATGAGCAGTTCTTC. The encoded protein is CASSSGNEQFF.

The chain recombines TRBV3-1 (or the pseudogene TRBV3-2) with TRBJ1-6; D unresolved. V was clipped by 4 bases and J by 6 bases, with 10 bases between them. CDR1 LGHDT and CDR2 YNNKEL come from the germline V gene (reference sequence). The CDR3 extends over 14 amino acids. The CDR3 reads CASSLGVFNSPLHF. The CDR3 nucleotides read TGTGCCAGCAGCCTCGGGGTTTTTAATTCACCCCTCCACTTT.

This chain links TRBV6-2 or TRBV6-3 with TRBJ1-4; maybe TRBD1 (5 bases). CDR1 is MNHEY and CDR2 is SVGEGT in the germline V gene. CDR3 length: 15 amino acids. The V end lost 5 bases, the J end lost 6 bases, and 16 bases lay between the germline ends. The CDR3 nucleotides are TGTGCCAGCAGTGCCGGGGCTCCGAGCCATGAAAAACTGTTTTTT. Protein sequence: CASSAGAPSHEKLFF.

The J gene is TRBJ2-1, the V gene TRBV14; 11 bases align to TRBD2. The CDR3 loop spans 16 amino acids. The V and J ends lost 3 bases and 3 bases, in that order; junction bases with no gene match: 4. Germline CDR1 and CDR2: SGHDN and FVKESK. CDR3 DNA sequence: TGTGCCAGCAGCCAGCTAGGGACTAGCGGCTACAATGAGCAGTTCTTC. Translated, it gives CASSQLGTSGYNEQFF.

This chain uses TRBV6-4 with TRBJ2-7; D is perhaps TRBD1 (6 bases). The V gene lost 6 bases and the J gene lost 6 bases, with 18 bases spanning the gap. CDR1 is MRHNA and CDR2 is SNTAGT in the germline V gene. The CDR3 extends over 14 amino acids. The CDR3 reads CASSLEGDSSEQYF. The CDR3 DNA is TGTGCCAGCAGCCTCGAGGGGGATTCGAGCGAGCAGTACTTC.

The chain recombines TRBV3-1 (or the pseudogene TRBV3-2) with TRBJ2-2, with 11 bases identical to TRBD1. Germline-derived CDR1 and CDR2 are LGHDT and YNNKEL (reference sequence). The CDR3 loop spans 16 amino acids. Losses at the gene ends were 4 bases for V and 3 bases for J; bases not matched to a gene: 4. The CDR3 DNA reads TGTGCCAGCAGCCGGCCGGGACAGGGGGACACCGGGGAGCTGTTTTTT. Amino acids: CASSRPGQGDTGELFF.

This clone was detected a few times. The rearrangement uses TRBV6-5 and TRBJ1-6; D may be TRBD1 (5 bases). The CDR3 is 15 residues long. The V end lost 4 bases, the J end lost 3 bases, and 10 bases lay between the germline ends. The germline V gene has CDR1 MNHEY and CDR2 SVGAGI. Here the CDR3 DNA reads TGTGCCAGCAGTTCCGATAGGGGCTATAATTCACCCCTCCACTTT. Translation: CASSSDRGYNSPLHF.

The CDR3, as DNA: TGTGCCAGCAGTCTTGGACAGGGTGGGGTTGCTTTCTTT. This gives the protein CASSLGQGGVAFF. V gene TRBV12-3 or TRBV12-4 combines with J gene TRBJ1-1; the match to TRBD1 covers 8 bases. J lost 11 bases, V lost 5 bases, and 10 bases had no gene match. The CDR3 spans 13 residues.

This chain joins TRBV5-1 and TRBJ1-4, with D uncertain. The germline CDR1 and CDR2 sequences are SGHRS and YFSETQ. The V and J ends lost 2 bases and 3 bases respectively, with 11 bases between them. This CDR3 is built from 15 residues. The CDR3 loop reads CASSFGKAANEKLFF. The CDR3 region has the DNA TGCGCCAGCAGCTTCGGTAAGGCAGCTAATGAAAAACTGTTTTTT.

The V call is TRBV7-2, the J call TRBJ1-5; a weak D match, TRBD1 (6 bases). The V end lost 4 bases, the J end lost 6 bases, and 16 bases lay between the germline ends. The CDR3 totals 15 residues. CDR1 and CDR2 (germline): SGHTA, FQGNSA. This chain's CDR3 is CASSSQGTVSQPQHF. The CDR3 DNA follows: TGTGCCAGCAGCTCACAGGGTACCGTTTCTCAGCCCCAGCATTTT.

The CDR3 coding sequence is TGCGCCAGCAGCTACAGCGAGAGTTATGGCTACACCTTC. Amino acids: CASSYSESYGYTF. The gene calls are TRBV5-1 and TRBJ1-2; unclear D gene. V gave up 3 bases and J gave up 5 bases, with 11 bases separating them. The CDR3 is made up of 13 amino acids. Germline CDR1 reads SGHRS; CDR2 reads YFSETQ. The entire variable domain, with the rest obtained from reference TRBV5-1 and TRBJ1-2, is as follows: KAGVTQTPRYLIKTRGQQVTLSCSPISGHRSVSWYQQTPGQGLQFLFEYFSETQRNKGNFPGRFSGRQFSNSRSEMNVSTLELGDSALYLCASSYSESYGYTFGSGTRLTVV.

The CDR3 DNA follows: TGTGCCAGCAGTTCTGGACTAGAAAATTCACCCCTCCACTTT. Translating gives CASSSGLENSPLHF. The chain combines TRBV7-3 with TRBJ1-6; no firm D call. Per the germline V gene, CDR1 is SGHTA and CDR2 is FQGTGA. Trimming left V 6 bases short and J 7 bases short, with 13 bases between. The CDR3 sequence is 14 residues long.

V and J are TRBV23-1 and TRBJ2-5, with D perhaps TRBD1 (6 bases). TRBV23-1 is known as an ORF, though its function is uncertain. The CDR3 has 15 residues. V was shortened by 3 bases and J by 3 bases, with 14 bases between the two germline ends. The CDR3 here is CASSQNGTTEETQYF. DNA for the CDR3: TGCGCCAGCAGTCAGAACGGGACAACCGAAGAGACCCAGTACTTC.

V is TRBV18 and J is TRBJ1-2; 10 bases agree with TRBD1. This CDR3 contains 16 residues. J was trimmed by 2 bases and V by 9 bases; bases with no gene match: 12. Germline V gene sequence: CDR1 KGHSH, CDR2 LQKENI. The CDR3 DNA reads TGTGCCAGTACCTTTACCGGGACAGGGGTAAACTATGGCTACACCTTC. Translation gives CASTFTGTGVNYGYTF. The variable domain in full, with the rest retrieved from reference TRBV18 and TRBJ1-2, is NAGVMQNPRHLVRRRGQEARLRCSPMKGHSHVYWYRQLPEEGLKFMVYLQKENIIDESGMPKERFSAEFPKEGPSILRIQQVVRGDSAAYFCASTFTGTGVNYGYTFGSGTRLTVV.

V and J are TRBV2 and TRBJ1-1, with D possibly matching TRBD1 (5 bases). This CDR3 has 13 amino acids. CDR1 and CDR2 (germline): SNHLY, FYNNEI. Trimming took off 6 bases at V and 4 bases at J, with 12 bases between the two ends. CDR3 in amino acids: CASRDNLGTEAFF. In nucleotides, the CDR3 is TGTGCCAGCAGGGACAATCTAGGCACTGAAGCTTTCTTT.

V is TRBV12-3 or TRBV12-4 and J is TRBJ1-5; perhaps TRBD1 as D (6 bases). V lost 6 bases to trimming and J lost 7 bases, with 13 bases between them. The CDR3 is made up of 13 amino acids. For the CDR3, the DNA is TGTGCCAGCAGAAGGGGGGAAGTCCAGCCCCAGCATTTT. This gives the protein CASRRGEVQPQHF.

This clone was counted a single time. The junction departs from the called germline gene at one end, perhaps through a read error. The V and J genes are TRBV11-2 and TRBJ1-1, with unresolved D. This CDR3 spans 12 amino acids. In germline, CDR1 is SGHAT, CDR2 FQNNGV. The CDR3 DNA sequence: TGTGCCAGCAGCTTACAACTAGCCGATACACGTTTT. It is translated as CASSLQLADTRF.

The genes are TRBV7-3 and TRBJ2-3; TRBD1 matches 10 bases. The CDR3 runs 15 residues. The trim removed 2 bases at V and 4 bases at J, leaving 3 bases unmatched. Germline assignment: CDR1 SGHTA and CDR2 FQGTGA. DNA of the CDR3: TGTGCCAGCAGCTTAGGTGGGACAGGGGCAGATACGCAGTATTTT. Residues: CASSLGGTGADTQYF.

The chain carries TRBV29-1 and TRBJ2-2, with D tentatively TRBD1 or TRBD2 (5 bases each). Germline-derived CDR1 and CDR2 are SQVTM and ANQGSEA. V lost 7 bases and J lost 2, with 8 bases in between. The CDR3 is 12 amino acids. The CDR3 protein is CSGGPNTGELFF. In DNA, the CDR3 is TGCAGCGGGGGACCTAACACCGGGGAGCTGTTTTTT.